Sequencing of this T cell receptor beta chain was carried out in a study of prognosis after radiotherapy for stage I lung cancer. Across the whole study: A biologically effective dose of at least 100 Gy came via 3-5 SBRT fractions. Across the cohort, concurrent therapy accompanying stereotactic body radiotherapy was administered to no patient. Study-wide points: Diminished Shannon entropy following stereotactic body radiation therapy characterized patients who developed distant metastases.

The patient cohort was node-negative on CT and PET/CT, with no prior chemotherapy, radiotherapy or other malignancies. Two-round multiplex PCR on genomic DNA was the method by which TCR beta CDR3 was amplified. TRBV and TRBJ genes each had their own specific primers in first-round PCR. One entry per CDR3 protein, called by TCRdb with MiXCR from the multiplex PCR reads. This sample has approximately 30,000 distinct CDR3 sequences, with about 34% found just once. This clonotype was recorded many times. What it recognizes is unknown. Sample: PBMCs, taken before or after stereotactic body radiation therapy (not recorded which). The origin of this receptor is a donor at least 50 years old with non-small cell lung cancer.

CDR3 sequence reads: CAWSVSLLDEQFF. The CDR3, as DNA: TGTGCCTGGAGTGTATCACTCTTGGATGAGCAGTTCTTC. The V and J genes are TRBV30 and TRBJ2-1; D gene unclear. This CDR3 is built from 13 residues. V lost 0 bases and J lost 8, with 11 bases in between. In germline, CDR1 is GTSNPN, CDR2 SVGIG (reference sequence).